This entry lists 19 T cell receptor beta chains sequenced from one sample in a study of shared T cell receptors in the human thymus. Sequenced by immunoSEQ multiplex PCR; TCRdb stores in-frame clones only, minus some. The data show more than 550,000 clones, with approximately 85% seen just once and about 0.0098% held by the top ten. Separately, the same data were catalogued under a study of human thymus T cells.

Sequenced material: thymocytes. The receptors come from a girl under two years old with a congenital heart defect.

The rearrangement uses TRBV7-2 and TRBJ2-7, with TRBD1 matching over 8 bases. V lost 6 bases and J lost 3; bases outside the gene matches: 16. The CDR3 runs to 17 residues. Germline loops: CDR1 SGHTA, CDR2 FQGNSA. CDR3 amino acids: CASSGITRDRLSYEQYF. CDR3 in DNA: TGTGCCAGCAGTGGAATAACCCGGGACAGGTTGAGCTACGAGCAGTACTTC.

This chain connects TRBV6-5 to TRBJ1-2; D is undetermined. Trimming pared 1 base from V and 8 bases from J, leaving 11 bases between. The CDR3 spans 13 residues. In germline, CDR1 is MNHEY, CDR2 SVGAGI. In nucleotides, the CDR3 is TGTGCCAGCAGTTACTACCCCCCGGGGGGCTACACCTTC. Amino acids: CASSYYPPGGYTF.

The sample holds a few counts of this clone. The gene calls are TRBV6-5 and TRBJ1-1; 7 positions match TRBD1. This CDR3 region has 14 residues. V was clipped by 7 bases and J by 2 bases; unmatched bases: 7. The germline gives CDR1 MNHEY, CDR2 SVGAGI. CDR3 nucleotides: TGTGCCAGCAAACCGACAGGGTTCAACACTGAAGCTTTCTTT. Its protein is CASKPTGFNTEAFF.

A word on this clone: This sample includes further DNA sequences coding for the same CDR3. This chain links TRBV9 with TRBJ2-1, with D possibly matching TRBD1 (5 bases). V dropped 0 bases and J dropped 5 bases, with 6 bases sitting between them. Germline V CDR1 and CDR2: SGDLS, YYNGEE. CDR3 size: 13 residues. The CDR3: CASSVGGDNEQFF. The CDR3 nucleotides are TGTGCCAGCAGCGTAGGGGGCGACAATGAGCAGTTCTTC.

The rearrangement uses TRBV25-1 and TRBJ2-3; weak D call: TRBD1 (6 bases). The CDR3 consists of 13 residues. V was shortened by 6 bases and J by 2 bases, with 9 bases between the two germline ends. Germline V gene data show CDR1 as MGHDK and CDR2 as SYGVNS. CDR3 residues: CASRDSVTDTQYF. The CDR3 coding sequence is TGTGCCAGCAGGGACAGCGTCACAGATACGCAGTATTTT.

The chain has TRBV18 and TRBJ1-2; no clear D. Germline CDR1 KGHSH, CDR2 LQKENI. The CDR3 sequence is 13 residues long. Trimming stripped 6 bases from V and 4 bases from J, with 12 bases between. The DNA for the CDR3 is TGTGCCAGCTCGACTGAACCGGGCTATGGCTACACCTTC. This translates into CASSTEPGYGYTF.

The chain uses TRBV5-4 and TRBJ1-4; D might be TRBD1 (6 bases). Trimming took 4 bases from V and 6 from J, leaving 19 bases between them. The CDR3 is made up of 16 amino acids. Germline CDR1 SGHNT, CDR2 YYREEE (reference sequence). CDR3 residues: CASSPGAGEADEKLFF. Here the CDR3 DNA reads TGTGCCAGCAGCCCGGGGGCGGGGGAGGCTGATGAAAAACTGTTTTTT.

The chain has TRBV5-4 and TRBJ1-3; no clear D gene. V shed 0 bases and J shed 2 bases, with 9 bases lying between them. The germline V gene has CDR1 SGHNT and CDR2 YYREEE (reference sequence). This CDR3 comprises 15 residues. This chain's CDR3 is CASSLASGAGNTIYF. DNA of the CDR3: TGTGCCAGCAGCTTGGCGTCCGGGGCTGGAAACACCATATATTTT.

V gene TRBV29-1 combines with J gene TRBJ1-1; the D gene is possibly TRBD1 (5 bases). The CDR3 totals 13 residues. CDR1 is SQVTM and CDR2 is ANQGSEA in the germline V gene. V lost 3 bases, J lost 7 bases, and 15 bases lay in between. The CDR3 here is CSVDRGTGDEAFF. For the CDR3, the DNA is TGCAGCGTTGATCGAGGGACGGGGGATGAAGCTTTCTTT.

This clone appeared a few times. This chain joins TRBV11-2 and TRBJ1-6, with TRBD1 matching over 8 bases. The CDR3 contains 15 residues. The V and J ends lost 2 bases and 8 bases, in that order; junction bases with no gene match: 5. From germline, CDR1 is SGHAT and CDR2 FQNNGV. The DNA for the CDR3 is TGTGCCAGCAGCTTATTACGGACAGGGCATTCACCCCTCCACTTT. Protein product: CASSLLRTGHSPLHF. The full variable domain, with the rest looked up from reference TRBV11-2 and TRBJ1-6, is EAGVAQSPRYKIIEKRQSVAFWCNPISGHATLYWYQQILGQGPKLLIQFQNNGVVDDSQLPKDRFSAERLKGVDSTLKIQPAKLEDSAVYLCASSLLRTGHSPLHFGNGTRLTVT.

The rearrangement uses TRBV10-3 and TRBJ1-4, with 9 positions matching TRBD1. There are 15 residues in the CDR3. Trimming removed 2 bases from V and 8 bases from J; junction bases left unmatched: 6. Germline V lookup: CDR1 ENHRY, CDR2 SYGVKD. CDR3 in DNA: TGTGCCATCAGTGAGCCACAGGGGGCGCAGGAAAAACTGTTTTTT. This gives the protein CAISEPQGAQEKLFF.

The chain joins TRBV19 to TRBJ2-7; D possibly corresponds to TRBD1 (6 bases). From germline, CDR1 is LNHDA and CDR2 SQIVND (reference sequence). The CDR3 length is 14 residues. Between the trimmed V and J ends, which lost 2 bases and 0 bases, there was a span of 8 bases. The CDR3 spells CASSITGLSYEQYF. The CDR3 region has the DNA TGTGCCAGTAGTATAACAGGGCTCTCCTACGAGCAGTACTTC.

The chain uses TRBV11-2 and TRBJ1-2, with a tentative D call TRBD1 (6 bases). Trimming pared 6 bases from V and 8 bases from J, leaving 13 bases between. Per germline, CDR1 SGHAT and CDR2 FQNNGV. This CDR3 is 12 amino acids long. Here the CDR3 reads CASRTGSRGYTF. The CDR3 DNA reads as TGTGCCAGCAGGACAGGTAGTAGAGGCTACACCTTC.

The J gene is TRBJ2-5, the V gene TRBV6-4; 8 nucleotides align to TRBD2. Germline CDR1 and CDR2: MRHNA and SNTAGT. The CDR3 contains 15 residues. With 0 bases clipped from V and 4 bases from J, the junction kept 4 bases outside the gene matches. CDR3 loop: CASSDSHREGETQYF. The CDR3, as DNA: TGTGCCAGCAGTGACTCGCATCGGGAGGGAGAGACCCAGTACTTC.

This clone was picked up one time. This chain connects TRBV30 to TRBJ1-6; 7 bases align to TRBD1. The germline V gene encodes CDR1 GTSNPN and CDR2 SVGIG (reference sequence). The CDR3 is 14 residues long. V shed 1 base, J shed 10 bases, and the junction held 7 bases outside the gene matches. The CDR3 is CAWSGGTVNSPLHF. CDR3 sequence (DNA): TGTGCCTGGAGTGGCGGGACAGTCAACTCACCCCTCCACTTT.

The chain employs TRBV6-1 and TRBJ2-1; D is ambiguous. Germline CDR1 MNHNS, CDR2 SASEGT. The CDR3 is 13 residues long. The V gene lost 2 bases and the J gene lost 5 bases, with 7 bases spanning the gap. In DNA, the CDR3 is TGTGCCAGCAGTGAAAACCAGGACAATGAGCAGTTCTTC. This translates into CASSENQDNEQFF.

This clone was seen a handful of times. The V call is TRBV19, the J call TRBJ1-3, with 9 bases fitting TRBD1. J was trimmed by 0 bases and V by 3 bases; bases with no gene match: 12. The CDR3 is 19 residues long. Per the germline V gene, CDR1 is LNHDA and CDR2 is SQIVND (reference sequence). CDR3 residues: CASSMNRGQGFNSGNTIYF. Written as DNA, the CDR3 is TGTGCCAGTAGTATGAACAGGGGACAGGGTTTTAACTCTGGAAACACCATATATTTT.

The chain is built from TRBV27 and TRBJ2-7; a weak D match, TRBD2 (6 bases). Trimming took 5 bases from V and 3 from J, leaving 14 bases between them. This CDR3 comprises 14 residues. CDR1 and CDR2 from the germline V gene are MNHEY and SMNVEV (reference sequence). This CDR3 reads CASSLIMGGYEQYF. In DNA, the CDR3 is TGTGCCAGCAGTCTCATAATGGGGGGCTACGAGCAGTACTTC.

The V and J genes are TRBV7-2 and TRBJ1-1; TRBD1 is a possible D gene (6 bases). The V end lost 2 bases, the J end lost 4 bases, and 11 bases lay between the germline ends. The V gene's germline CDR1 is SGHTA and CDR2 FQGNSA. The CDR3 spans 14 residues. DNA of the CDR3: TGTGCCAGCAGCTTACACAGGGTGGGCACTGAAGCTTTCTTT. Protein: CASSLHRVGTEAFF.